Below, 20 T cell receptor beta chains from the same sample are listed, as sequenced in a study of blood T cell repertoires in COVID-19. Sequenced by immunoSEQ multiplex PCR; TCRdb stores in-frame clones only, minus some. Of 60,000 to 65,000 clones listed, 70% to 80% are singletons. What was sequenced was peripheral blood. Every receptor here comes from a woman aged 80 or older with acute or convalescent COVID-19.

V is TRBV10-1 and J is TRBJ2-7; tentatively, D is TRBD1 (5 bases). V was clipped by 6 bases and J by 1 base, with 10 bases between them. The CDR3 is made up of 13 amino acids. In germline, CDR1 is WNHNN, CDR2 SYGVQD (reference sequence). The CDR3, as DNA: TGCGCCAGCAGCGCGGACATTTCCTACGAGCAGTACTTC. It yields the protein CASSADISYEQYF.

The chain employs TRBV6-2 or TRBV6-3 and TRBJ2-3; 11 nucleotides match TRBD1. The CDR3 is 15 amino acids. Germline trimming cut 1 base from V and 6 bases from J; bases unmatched to any gene: 3. Looked up from germline, CDR1 is MNHEY and CDR2 is SVGEGT. CDR3 nucleotide sequence: TGTGCCAGCAGTTACTACGGACAGGGGGCGGATACGCAGTATTTT. Translated, it gives CASSYYGQGADTQYF.

This clone has just one count. The rearrangement links TRBV7-9 to TRBJ2-1; TRBD2 matches at 9 bases. Per the germline V gene, CDR1 is SEHNR and CDR2 is FQNEAQ (reference sequence). The CDR3 totals 15 residues. The V segment lost 5 bases and the J segment 5 bases; nucleotides outside the gene matches: 7. CDR3: CASSPASGEHNEQFF. CDR3 coding DNA: TGTGCCAGCAGCCCAGCTAGCGGGGAGCACAATGAGCAGTTCTTC.

The chain uses TRBV27 and TRBJ2-7, with a possible D match to TRBD2 (7 bases). The V end lost 11 bases, the J end lost 6 bases, and 14 bases lay between the germline ends. This CDR3 has 11 amino acids. Looked up from germline, CDR1 is MNHEY and CDR2 is SMNVEV (reference sequence). The DNA for the CDR3 is TGTGCCGCGGGGGCTACCCTCGAGCAGTACTTC. Its protein product is CAAGATLEQYF.

The chain joins TRBV28 to TRBJ1-4; D unclear. Germline assignment: CDR1 MDHEN and CDR2 SYDVKM. This CDR3 spans 16 amino acids. Deletions cut 4 bases from V and 7 bases from J, with 19 bases between. CDR3 region: CASSSPLGPEGEKLFF. The CDR3 coding sequence is TGTGCCAGCAGTTCCCCGTTGGGCCCGGAGGGTGAAAAACTGTTTTTT.

Concerning this clone itself: The same CDR3 arises from other DNA sequences in this sample as well. In DNA, the CDR3 is TGTGCCAGCTCACCTCCTTATGGGAGCTACGAGCAGTACTTC. Its translation is CASSPPYGSYEQYF. The chain links TRBV18 to TRBJ2-7; possible D gene TRBD2, 5 bases. V lost 3 bases, J lost 3 bases, and 12 bases lay in between. CDR3 length: 14 residues. The germline V gene encodes CDR1 KGHSH and CDR2 LQKENI.

The V and J genes are TRBV7-9 and TRBJ2-3, with D perhaps matching TRBD2 (6 bases). Trimming cost V 3 bases and J 4 bases, with 14 bases left between them. CDR1 SEHNR and CDR2 FQNEAQ come from the germline V gene (reference sequence). The CDR3 is made up of 15 amino acids. The CDR3 region has the DNA TGTGCCAGCAGCTTCCCCGGGAGCCAAGCAGATACGCAGTATTTT. Amino acids: CASSFPGSQADTQYF.

The chain joins TRBV6-2 or TRBV6-3 to TRBJ2-3; 7 nucleotides match TRBD2. V lost 3 bases to trimming and J lost 6 bases; unmatched junction nucleotides: 21. CDR3 length: 19 amino acids. CDR1 is MNHEY, CDR2 SVGEGT, per germline. CDR3 sequence reads: CASSYTGGWIGAGLDTQYF. The CDR3 nucleotides read TGTGCCAGCAGTTATACTGGCGGTTGGATTGGAGCGGGGTTGGATACGCAGTATTTT.

This chain uses TRBV7-9 with TRBJ2-1; 7 nucleotides align to TRBD2. The germline CDR1 and CDR2 sequences are SEHNR and FQNEAQ (reference sequence). The CDR3 contains 15 residues. V was clipped by 4 bases and J by 0 bases; unmatched bases: 3. The CDR3 nucleotides are TGTGCCAGCAGCTACCGCGGGAGCTCCTACAATGAGCAGTTCTTC. Translating gives CASSYRGSSYNEQFF.

This rearrangement joins TRBV7-8 to TRBJ1-4; TRBD1 matches at 8 bases. Per the germline V gene, CDR1 is SGHVS and CDR2 is FQNEAQ. The CDR3 is 13 residues long. The V segment lost 5 bases and the J segment 14 bases; nucleotides outside the gene matches: 10. CDR3: CASSPDRARRLFF. DNA for the CDR3: TGTGCCAGCAGCCCGGACAGGGCGAGGCGGCTGTTTTTT.

The CDR3 sequence is CATSRGAGGVYEQFF. Written as DNA, the CDR3 is TGTGCCACCAGCAGAGGGGCAGGGGGCGTCTATGAGCAGTTCTTC. The V gene is TRBV15, the J gene TRBJ2-1; TRBD1 aligns across 8 bases. The CDR3 consists of 15 residues. J was trimmed by 8 bases and V by 1 base; bases with no gene match: 7. The germline V gene has CDR1 LNHNV and CDR2 YYDKDF (reference sequence).

The V and J genes are TRBV2 and TRBJ2-7, with TRBD2 as a possible D gene (5 bases). The CDR3 spans 10 residues. With 10 bases removed from V and 3 bases from J, the gap between germline ends came to 7 bases. CDR1 is SNHLY and CDR2 is FYNNEI in the germline V gene. The CDR3: CATGDYEQYF. The CDR3 bases are TGTGCCACCGGGGACTACGAGCAGTACTTC.

This clone has a handful of counts. The chain links TRBV10-3 to TRBJ2-7, with a weak D call TRBD1 (5 bases). CDR3 length: 15 residues. The V gene's germline CDR1 is ENHRY and CDR2 SYGVKD. Between the trimmed V and J ends, which lost 8 bases and 1 base, there was a span of 18 bases. Written as DNA, the CDR3 is TGTGCCATCGGGGAAGGGGCCGCCCCGTCCTACGAGCAGTACTTC. It specifies CAIGEGAAPSYEQYF.

The chain recombines TRBV19 with TRBJ2-1, with D perhaps TRBD2 (5 bases). The CDR3 contains 14 residues. Germline V gives CDR1 LNHDA, CDR2 SQIVND (reference sequence). Between the trimmed V and J ends, which lost 5 bases and 8 bases, there was a span of 16 bases. The chain's CDR3 is CASSWASLLDEQFF. The CDR3 nucleotides are TGTGCCAGTAGTTGGGCTAGCCTTCTGGATGAGCAGTTCTTC.

The genes are TRBV30 and TRBJ2-7; 9 bases line up with TRBD2. After removal of 8 bases from V and 4 bases from J, the junction contained 12 bases not matched to a gene. The length of the CDR3 is 14 residues. Germline lookup yields CDR1 GTSNPN and CDR2 SVGIG (reference sequence). DNA for the CDR3: TGTGCCCTGGGGGTCCGCGGGAGGGAGTACGAGCAGTACTTC. The encoded protein is CALGVRGREYEQYF.

V usage is TRBV5-1 and J usage is TRBJ2-7, with D perhaps TRBD1 (6 bases). Germline CDR1 reads SGHRS; CDR2 reads YFSETQ. This CDR3 has 17 amino acids. V lost 3 bases and J 5 bases, leaving 24 bases between the germline ends. This chain's CDR3 is CASSSWNRAKLAHEQYF. CDR3 DNA: TGCGCCAGCAGCTCATGGAACAGGGCCAAGCTCGCCCACGAGCAGTACTTC.

The chain has TRBV4-1 and TRBJ2-1; D ambiguous. In germline, CDR1 is MGHRA, CDR2 YSYEKL. The CDR3 is 14 residues long. The V and J ends lost 4 bases and 6 bases respectively, with 13 bases between them. In DNA, the CDR3 is TGCGCCAGCAGCCGTTTCACTGGTATCAATGAGCAGTTCTTC. Its protein product is CASSRFTGINEQFF.

As for this clone: This CDR3 is also generated by other DNA sequences in the sample. The chain is built from TRBV19 and TRBJ1-1; 9 bases agree with TRBD1. Germline loops: CDR1 LNHDA, CDR2 SQIVND (reference sequence). The trim removed 4 bases at V and 5 bases at J, leaving 5 bases unmatched. The CDR3 runs 14 residues. CDR3 region: CASSKGQGGTEAFF. The DNA of the CDR3 is TGTGCCAGTAGTAAGGGACAGGGAGGGACTGAAGCTTTCTTT.

The J gene is TRBJ2-1, the V gene TRBV19; D might be TRBD1 (5 bases). Germline V gene sequence: CDR1 LNHDA, CDR2 SQIVND (reference sequence). The CDR3 has 16 amino acids. V lost 10 bases and J 7 bases, leaving 26 bases between the germline ends. The DNA of the CDR3 is TGTGCCACCGCCGGCCCCTCGACCAGGGCCCCTAATGAGCAGTTCTTC. This sequence encodes CATAGPSTRAPNEQFF.

The chain uses TRBV11-2 and TRBJ1-6, with 7 bases fitting TRBD1. CDR1 is SGHAT and CDR2 is FQNNGV in the germline V gene. Losses at the gene ends were 3 bases for V and 7 bases for J; bases not matched to a gene: 3. This CDR3 has 14 amino acids. The CDR3 is CASSLGRGNSPLHF. Written as DNA, the CDR3 is TGTGCCAGCAGCTTGGGCAGGGGGAATTCACCCCTCCACTTT.